The clone carrying this TCR beta chain was detected many times. Its antigen is as yet unknown. TCRdb redid the calling of the 5' RACE reads with MiXCR, one entry per CDR3 protein. The sample holds nearly 200,000 distinct CDR3 sequences, about a sixth seen once. The data were obtained in a study of identical twins. There were only healthy Caucasians among the donors. Findings of the study overall: Models predicted too little out-of-frame TCR alpha sharing in monozygotic twins. Insertion counts were lower in abundant cord blood beta clonotypes, a trend that memory repertoires did not show.

The CDR3 has 15 amino acids. CDR1 SGDLS and CDR2 YYNGEE come from the germline V gene. V was cut by 2 bases and J by 4 bases, with 13 bases left in between. These sequences were also reported in another study, on T cells expressing NK-cell markers. As that study records: Each TCR beta repertoire originated in sorted T cells that were CD3+CD56+NKG2C+, CD3+CD56+NKG2C- or CD3+CD56-NKG2C+.

This clonotype was sampled from a young woman in good health. Sequencing was performed on CD8+ T cells sorted from blood. The chain is built from TRBV9 and TRBJ1-5, with TRBD1 as a possible D gene (6 bases). The CDR3 bases are TGTGCCAGCAGCGTTTCCGGGGGCCCGAATCAGCCCCAGCATTTT. Translating gives CASSVSGGPNQPQHF. The entire variable domain, with the rest obtained from reference TRBV9 and TRBJ1-5, is as follows: DSGVTQTPKHLITATGQRVTLRCSPRSGDLSVYWYQQSLDQGLQFLIQYYNGEERAKGNILERFSAQQFPDLHSELNLSSLELGDSALYFCASSVSGGPNQPQHFGDGTRLSIL.